This T cell receptor beta chain was identified in a study of glioma-infiltrating T cells after dendritic cell vaccination. For the study at large: Dendritic cell vaccine was injected intradermally three times, biweekly.

The CDR3 extends over 13 amino acids. Germline trimming cut 9 bases from V and 4 bases from J; bases unmatched to any gene: 6. Germline assignment: CDR1 ENHRY and CDR2 SYGVKD. Time point in this sample: after dendritic cell vaccination, including at tumor progression/relapse. Isocitrate dehydrogenase mutation was absent in all glioblastoma patients. Repertoires were generated with immunoSEQ multiplex PCR, while TCRdb's copy carries only in-frame clones and drops some. The sample contains fewer than 60,000 clones, approximately 89% of which appear only once. The sample in question was blood, obtained after dendritic cell vaccination. The chain is built from TRBV10-3 and TRBJ1-3, with 7 bases that match TRBD1. The receptor's source is a human donor with glioblastoma. The chain's CDR3 is CAIRQGTGNTIYF. For the CDR3, the DNA is TGTGCCATACGACAGGGTACCGGAAACACCATATATTTT.